The clone carrying this T cell receptor (beta chain) was recorded at least ten times. Its target is unknown. From roughly 0.45 ug total RNA, TCR beta cDNA was generated with a primer in the constant region. Slightly modified ARM-PCR with three nested multiplex PCR rounds yielded TCR beta libraries. TRBV1-TRBV30 forward primers paired with a C-beta reverse primer drove the first two PCR rounds, 10 cycles each. Each CDR3 protein gets one entry after TCRdb re-called the multiplex PCR reads with MiXCR. The table includes 300,000 to 400,000 distinct CDR3 sequences, roughly 60% detected once. These data originate in a study of tumor-infiltrating lymphocytes in primary liver carcinoma. Study-level background: Primary liver carcinoma in the patients was surgically resected.

Germline DNA was also extracted, and blood RNA was taken from unsorted whole blood. Germline-derived CDR1 and CDR2 are MNHNS and SASEGT. There are 13 residues in the CDR3. V lost 0 bases to trimming and J lost 1 base, with 3 bases between them. Study results and limitations: Lower overlap was observed for tumor-adjacent and tumor-blood pairs relative to tumor region pairs.

The specimen was peripheral blood. This sequence was found in a man in his forties or fifties with primary liver carcinoma and hepatitis B virus infection. The V gene is TRBV6-1, the J gene TRBJ1-2, with no clear D. CDR3 sequence reads: CASSEAVNYGYTF. The CDR3 coding sequence is TGTGCCAGCAGTGAAGCGGTTAACTATGGCTACACCTTC.